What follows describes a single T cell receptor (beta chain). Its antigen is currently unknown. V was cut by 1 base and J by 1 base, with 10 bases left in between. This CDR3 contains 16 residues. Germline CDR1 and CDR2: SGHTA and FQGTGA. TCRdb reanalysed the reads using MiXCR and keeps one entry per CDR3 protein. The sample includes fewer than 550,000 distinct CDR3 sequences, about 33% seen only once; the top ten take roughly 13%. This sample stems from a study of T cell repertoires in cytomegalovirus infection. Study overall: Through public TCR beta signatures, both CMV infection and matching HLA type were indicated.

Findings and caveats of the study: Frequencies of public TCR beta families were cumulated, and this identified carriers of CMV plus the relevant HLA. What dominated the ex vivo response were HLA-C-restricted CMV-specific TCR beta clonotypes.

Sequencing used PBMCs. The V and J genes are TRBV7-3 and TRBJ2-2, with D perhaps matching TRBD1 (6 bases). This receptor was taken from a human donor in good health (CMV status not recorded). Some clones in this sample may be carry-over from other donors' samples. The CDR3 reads CASSLRTARNTGELFF. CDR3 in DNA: TGTGCCAGCAGCTTAAGGACAGCCCGGAACACCGGGGAGCTGTTTTTT.